This T cell receptor (beta chain) was obtained from a study of T cell responses to AZD1222 COVID-19 vaccine. Germline V gene lookup returns CDR1 SGHDT and CDR2 YYEEEE. The J segment lost 0 bases and the V segment lost 3 bases, leaving 0 bases of the junction unmatched. The CDR3 has 15 residues. Clones were read by immunoSEQ multiplex PCR, and TCRdb kept only the in-frame ones, dropping some. This sample carries roughly 150,000 clones, over 90% of them seen once, and the ten largest clones take 2% to 2.5%. The chain links TRBV5-6 to TRBJ2-2; 9 bases agree with TRBD1. Sequencing was performed on peripheral blood, taken on day 0 of AZD1222 vaccination. The receptor was derived from an adult in good health. The CDR3 coding sequence is TGTGCCAGCAGCTGGACAGGGGCGAACACCGGGGAGCTGTTTTTT. This sequence encodes CASSWTGANTGELFF.